This record concerns one T cell receptor (beta chain) sequence. This CDR3 has 13 amino acids. Germline V gene sequence: CDR1 KGHSH, CDR2 LQKENI. V was shortened by 2 bases and J by 10 bases, with 12 bases between the two germline ends. The data belong to a study of technical replicates of blood from a few donors. Only in-frame clones appear in the TCRdb table, and some are missing; sequencing was by immunoSEQ multiplex PCR. Among roughly 85,000 clones listed, nearly 95% were seen once. The sequenced sample was T cells isolated from PBMCs. This TCR was sampled from a human donor in good health. The V call is TRBV18, the J call TRBJ2-1; D not resolved. CDR3 bases: TGTGCCAGCTCACCAGAAACCCCAAGCGAGCAGTTCTTC. Translated, it gives CASSPETPSEQFF. Variable domain in full (rest from reference TRBV18 and TRBJ2-1): NAGVMQNPRHLVRRRGQEARLRCSPMKGHSHVYWYRQLPEEGLKFMVYLQKENIIDESGMPKERFSAEFPKEGPSILRIQQVVRGDSAAYFCASSPETPSEQFFGPGTRLTVL.